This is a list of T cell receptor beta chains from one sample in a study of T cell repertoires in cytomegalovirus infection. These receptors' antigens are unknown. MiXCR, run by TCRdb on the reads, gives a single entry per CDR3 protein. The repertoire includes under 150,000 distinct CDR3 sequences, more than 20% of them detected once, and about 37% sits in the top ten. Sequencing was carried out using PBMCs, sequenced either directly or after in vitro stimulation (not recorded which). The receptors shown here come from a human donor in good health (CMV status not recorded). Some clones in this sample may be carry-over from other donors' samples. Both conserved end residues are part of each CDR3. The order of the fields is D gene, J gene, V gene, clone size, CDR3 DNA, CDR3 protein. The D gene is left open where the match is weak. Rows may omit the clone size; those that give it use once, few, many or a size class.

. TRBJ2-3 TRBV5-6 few TGTGCCAGCAGCTTTTATTTGCGGGAAAACACAGATACGCAGTATTTT CASSFYLRENTDTQYF
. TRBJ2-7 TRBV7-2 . TGTGCCAGCAGCTTAGCGGAGGGCGGGTACGAGCAGTACTTC CASSLAEGGYEQYF
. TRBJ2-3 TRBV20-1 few TGCAGTGCTAGGGTCAGGGCCCGCACAGATACGCAGTATTTT CSARVRARTDTQYF
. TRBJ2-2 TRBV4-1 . TGCGCCAGCGGCACAGGGCCGAACACCGGGGAGCTGTTTTTT CASGTGPNTGELFF
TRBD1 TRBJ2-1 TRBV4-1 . TGCGCCAGCAGCCCAGGGGCAGGGGGCCGTGAGCAGTTCTTC CASSPGAGGREQFF
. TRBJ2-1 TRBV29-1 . TGCAGCGTCCAGTTCGGACAGCTAGATGAGCAGTTCTTC CSVQFGQLDEQFF
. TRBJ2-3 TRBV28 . TGTGCCAGCACAACTAGCGGACAGGGTTCCACAGATACGCAGTATTTT CASTTSGQGSTDTQYF
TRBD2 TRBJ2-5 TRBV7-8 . TGTGCCAGCAGCTTAGCGTTACTAGCGGAGCAAGAGACCCAGTACTTC CASSLALLAEQETQYF
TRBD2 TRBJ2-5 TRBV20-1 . TGCAGTGCTTTAGCGGGGTACCAAGAGACCCAGTACTTC CSALAGYQETQYF
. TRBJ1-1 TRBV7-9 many TGTGCCAGCAGCCAAAGGTCGGCGGGGCTTTTACCTGAAGCTTTCTTT CASSQRSAGLLPEAFF
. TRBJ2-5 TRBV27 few TGTGCCAGCAGTTTACGGGGCTTCCCAGCCGGAGAGACCCAGTACTTC CASSLRGFPAGETQYF
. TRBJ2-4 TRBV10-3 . TGTGCCATCAGTGCATCAGGCCGCAAAAACATTCAGTACTTC CAISASGRKNIQYF
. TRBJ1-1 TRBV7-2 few TGTGCCAGCAGAGAGAGGACTGAAGCTTTCTTT CASRERTEAFF
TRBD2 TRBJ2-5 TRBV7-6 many TGTGCCAGCAGTTTAGAACTAGCGGGAAACCAAGAGACCCAGTACTTC CASSLELAGNQETQYF
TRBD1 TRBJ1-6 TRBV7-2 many TGTGCCAGCAGCTTAGGCCAAGGGGGCTTTTCACCCCTCCACTTT CASSLGQGGFSPLHF
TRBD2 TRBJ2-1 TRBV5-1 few TGCGCCAGCAGCCCCCGGGGGAGGGGCGACAATGAGCAGTTCTTC CASSPRGRGDNEQFF
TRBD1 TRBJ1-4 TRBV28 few TGTGCCAGCAGTCCTCGTCCGGGACAGGGGGCCCGAGAACTGTTTTTT CASSPRPGQGARELFF
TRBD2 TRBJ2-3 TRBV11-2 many TGTGCCAGCAGCTCATTTGCGGGACTAACCACAGATACGCAGTATTTT CASSSFAGLTTDTQYF
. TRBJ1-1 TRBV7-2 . TGTGCCAGCACCTCGGGGGGGCGAAGCGCTGAAGCTTTCTTT CASTSGGRSAEAFF
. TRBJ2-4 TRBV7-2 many TGTGCCAGCAGCCCGAGCTTAAGCCCTTGGAACATTCAGTACTTC CASSPSLSPWNIQYF
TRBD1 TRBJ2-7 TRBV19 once TGTGCCAACAAAAACAGGGGATGGTACGAGCAGTACTTC CANKNRGWYEQYF
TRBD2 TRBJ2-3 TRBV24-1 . TGTGCCACCAGTTTTGGAGCGGGACGGGCAGATACGCAGTATTTT CATSFGAGRADTQYF
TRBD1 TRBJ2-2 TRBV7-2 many TGTGCCAGCAGCTTGGGCCAAGGACAGGGGCGATACACCGGGGAGCTGTTTTTT CASSLGQGQGRYTGELFF
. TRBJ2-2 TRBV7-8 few TGTGCCAGCAGCCTCAGAAATGGTCTCCTGGCCGGGGAGCTGTTTTTT CASSLRNGLLAGELFF
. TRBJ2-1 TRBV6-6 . TGTGCCAGCAGTTACCTCGGGACGCCGCGCAATGAGCAGTTCTTC CASSYLGTPRNEQFF
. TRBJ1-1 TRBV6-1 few TGTGCCAGCAGTTCCCTCCCCCAGGCCACTGAAGCTTTCTTT CASSSLPQATEAFF
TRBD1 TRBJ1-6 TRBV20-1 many TGCAGTGCTCTGATTGGACAGGGGGGAAGTTCACCCCTCCACTTT CSALIGQGGSSPLHF
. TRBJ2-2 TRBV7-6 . TGTGCCAGCACCCGGGGAGTCGGAAACACCGGGGAGCTGTTTTTT CASTRGVGNTGELFF
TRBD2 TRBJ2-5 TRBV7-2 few TGTGCCAGCAGCAAAGGGCGGCAGCCGGGACTAGCGGGAGGAGAGACCCAGTACTTC CASSKGRQPGLAGGETQYF
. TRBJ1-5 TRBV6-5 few TGTGCCAGCAGTTTGGGCCACGGCAATCAGCCCCAGCATTTT CASSLGHGNQPQHF
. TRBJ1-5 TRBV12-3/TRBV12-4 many TGTGCCAGCAGAGTTACCGGTGGCAATCAGCCCCAGCATTTT CASRVTGGNQPQHF
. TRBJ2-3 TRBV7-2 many TGTGCCCTCAGAGGGGGAGGGCCTAGGACAGATACGCAGTATTTT CALRGGGPRTDTQYF
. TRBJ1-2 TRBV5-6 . TGTGCCAGCAGCATCACGGACAGATACTATGGCTACACCTTC CASSITDRYYGYTF
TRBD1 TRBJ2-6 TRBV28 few TGTGCCAGCAGTCTGACAGGGGCCGGGGCCAACGTCCTGACTTTC CASSLTGAGANVLTF
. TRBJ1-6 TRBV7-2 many TGTGCCAGCAGCTTACGCGGACCTAATTCACCCCTCCACTTT CASSLRGPNSPLHF
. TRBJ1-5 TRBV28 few TGTGCCAGCAGTTCGGGAGGCAGACCTTATCAGCCCCAGCATTTT CASSSGGRPYQPQHF
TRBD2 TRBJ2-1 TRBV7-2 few TGTGCCAGCAGCTTAGTTCTAGCGGGCGATGAGCAGTTCTTC CASSLVLAGDEQFF
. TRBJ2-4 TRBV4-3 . TGCGCCAGCAGCCGCGAAGGGTTACCCAAAAACATTCAGTACTTC CASSREGLPKNIQYF
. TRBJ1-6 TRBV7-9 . TGTGCCAGCAGCCCCCCAGGGGATTCACCCCTCCACTTT CASSPPGDSPLHF
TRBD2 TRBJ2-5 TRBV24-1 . TGTGCCACCAGTGCCCCCGTGGTAGCGGGGGAAGGGGAGACCCAGTACTTC CATSAPVVAGEGETQYF
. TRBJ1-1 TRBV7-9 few TGTGCCAGCAGCTTTGGTGGAGCTGTGAACACTGAAGCTTTCTTT CASSFGGAVNTEAFF
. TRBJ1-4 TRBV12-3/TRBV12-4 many TGTGCCAGCAGTTCGGGCAATGAAAAACTGTTTTTT CASSSGNEKLFF
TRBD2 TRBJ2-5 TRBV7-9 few TGTGCCAGCAGCGTACGGGGGAGGGGAGAGACCCAGTACTTC CASSVRGRGETQYF
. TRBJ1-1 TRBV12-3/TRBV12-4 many TGTGCCAGCAGTTTTAACAGGGACACTGAAGCTTTCTTT CASSFNRDTEAFF
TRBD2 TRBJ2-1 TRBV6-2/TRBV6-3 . TGTGCCAGCATCCAAGGGACTAGCGGAAGTAATGAGCAGTTCTTC CASIQGTSGSNEQFF
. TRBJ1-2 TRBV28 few TGTGCCAGCAGTTTCCTGCCAACTAACTATGGCTACACCTTC CASSFLPTNYGYTF
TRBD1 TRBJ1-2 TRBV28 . TGTGCCAGCTCAACTCCTACAGGGGGCGCCGGTTATGGCTACACCTTC CASSTPTGGAGYGYTF